This entry is about one T cell receptor (beta chain). This record belongs to a study of T cells in Graves' hyperthyroidism and ophthalmopathy. Unmatched junction bases numbered 13, after V lost 6 bases and J lost 9 bases. CDR1 and CDR2 from the germline V gene are DFQATT and SNEGSKA (reference sequence). The CDR3 length is 14 residues. Amplification targeted TCR beta CDR3 regions from RNA transcripts. Initially, a first-round RT-PCR of the TCR CDR3 employed the HTBI primer set. TCRdb analysed the multiplex PCR reads with MiXCR anew, one entry per CDR3 protein. The repertoire holds about 640,000 distinct CDR3 sequences, less than 25% seen once, with about 34% in the top ten.

This sequence originates from a man aged 25-40 years with Graves' ophthalmopathy. V usage is TRBV20-1 and J usage is TRBJ2-1; 8 bases match TRBD2. Sample: blood. Here the CDR3 DNA reads TGCAGTGCCCGAGACCGGGAGGGCCTGGGTGAGCAGTTCTTC. It encodes CSARDREGLGEQFF.